The present entry profiles one TCR beta chain with its context. In the original processing: Using reference gene primer amplification, nucleated cell counts were estimated. Here immunoSEQ multiplex PCR was the method, and the copy in TCRdb shows in-frame clones only, minus some. V and J calls plus clone size are reproduced from that table; the DNA served to infer D and trimming. The sample records approximately 310,000 clones, about 85% being singletons. This sample is drawn from a study of blood T cell repertoires in COVID-19. Turning to the study itself: Sites in the United States, Italy and Spain provided acute and convalescent COVID-19 samples.

The V gene's germline CDR1 is LNHDA and CDR2 SQIVND (reference sequence). This CDR3 comprises 17 residues. The V and J ends lost 5 bases and 1 base, in that order; junction bases with no gene match: 9. The study drew participants aged about 18 to 95 years from about two dozen US areas. In assigning cohorts, the study relied on participant-reported clinical history. V gene TRBV19 combines with J gene TRBJ2-3, with 10 bases aligning to TRBD2. The clonotype was recovered from a woman in her twenties or thirties who had been exposed to COVID-19. The sample comprised PBMCs or T cells enriched from blood (not recorded which). The CDR3, as DNA: TGTGCCAGTAGTCCGACATATACTAGCGGGGGCACAGATACGCAGTATTTT. It yields the protein CASSPTYTSGGTDTQYF.